This T cell receptor (beta chain) was recovered during a study of control samples from healthy donors and cancer patients. TCRdb's copy holds only in-frame clones and misses some; the assay was immunoSEQ multiplex PCR. The sample lists roughly 150,000 clones, approximately 90% occurring once. J lost 3 bases, V lost 3 bases, and 3 bases had no gene match. The length of the CDR3 is 13 residues. Germline V gene data show CDR1 as DFQATT and CDR2 as SNEGSKA (reference sequence). The chain is built from TRBV20-1 and TRBJ2-7; the match to TRBD2 covers 9 bases. The receptor comes from a woman aged 25 to 39 in good health. Input material: blood. The CDR3: CSASLLAGYEQYF. The CDR3 DNA reads TGCAGTGCTAGTTTACTAGCGGGCTACGAGCAGTACTTC.